The 9 T cell receptor beta chains listed next were all sequenced from one sample in a study of identical twins. TCRdb used MiXCR to reprocess the 5' RACE reads, holding one entry per CDR3 protein. The sample carries about 450,000 distinct CDR3 sequences, less than 20% recorded once. Sequencing input: naive T cells sorted from blood. The receptors shown here come from a man aged 50 to 59 in good health.

The table lists this clonotype with many counts. DNA for the CDR3: TGCGCCAGCAGCCAATCCCCGACTTGGGTGGTTAACGAGCAGTACTTC. Its translation is CASSQSPTWVVNEQYF. The chain links TRBV4-1 to TRBJ2-7, with no clear D. CDR1 is MGHRA, CDR2 YSYEKL, per germline. This CDR3 has 16 amino acids. V dropped 2 bases and J dropped 5 bases, with 19 bases sitting between them.

This chain joins TRBV9 and TRBJ2-5, with D possibly being TRBD1 or TRBD2 (6 bases each). The CDR3 runs to 14 residues. Germline V CDR1 and CDR2: SGDLS, YYNGEE. V lost 3 bases to trimming and J lost 3 bases, with 12 bases between them. The CDR3 DNA is TGTGCCAGCAGCGGGTACAGGGAGGAAGAGACCCAGTACTTC. Protein sequence: CASSGYREEETQYF.

J is TRBJ2-1 and V is TRBV12-5; no firm D call. The V gene's germline CDR1 is LGHNT and CDR2 FRNRAP. The CDR3 spans 18 residues. The V gene lost 1 base and the J gene lost 3 bases, with 19 bases spanning the gap. The CDR3 region has the DNA TGTGCTAGTGGTTTGGACTCGATGAGGACGGACCACTACAATGAGCAGTTCTTC. As protein: CASGLDSMRTDHYNEQFF.

The sample holds many counts of this clonotype. This chain joins TRBV27 and TRBJ1-2; D is undetermined. The CDR3 sequence is 13 residues long. The germline CDR1 and CDR2 sequences are MNHEY and SMNVEV (reference sequence). V was clipped by 4 bases and J by 2 bases, with 8 bases between them. This chain's CDR3 is CASSSGRNYGYTF. In DNA, the CDR3 is TGTGCCAGCAGTTCCGGCAGAAACTATGGCTACACCTTC.

The chain's CDR3 is CSAWRLAREQFF. In DNA, the CDR3 is TGCAGTGCTTGGAGACTAGCCAGAGAGCAGTTCTTC. The V call is TRBV20-1, the J call TRBJ2-1; 7 nucleotides line up with TRBD2. Germline-derived CDR1 and CDR2 are DFQATT and SNEGSKA (reference sequence). The V gene end was trimmed by 5 bases and the J gene end by 10 bases; junction bases not matched to a gene: 8. The CDR3 is made up of 12 amino acids.

In its sample, this clonotype was seen a few times. The rearrangement uses TRBV7-9 and TRBJ1-2; 8 positions agree with TRBD1. The V segment lost 2 bases and the J segment 8 bases; nucleotides outside the gene matches: 13. Per the germline V gene, CDR1 is SEHNR and CDR2 is FQNEAQ (reference sequence). The CDR3 contains 16 residues. The CDR3 sequence: CASSLFYPGQGRGYTF. The CDR3 nucleotides are TGTGCCAGCAGCTTATTCTATCCTGGACAGGGTCGAGGCTACACCTTC. The whole variable domain, filled in from reference TRBV7-9 and TRBJ1-2, reads DTGVSQNPRHKITKRGQNVTFRCDPISEHNRLYWYRQTLGQGPEFLTYFQNEAQLEKSRLLSDRFSAERPKGSFSTLEIQRTEQGDSAMYLCASSLFYPGQGRGYTFGSGTRLTVV.

This clonotype was seen many times. This chain uses TRBV5-6 with TRBJ2-3, with D perhaps matching TRBD2 (6 bases). Germline V gene data show CDR1 as SGHDT and CDR2 as YYEEEE. Trimming removed 5 bases from V and 5 bases from J, with 9 bases in between. This CDR3 contains 12 residues. CDR3 sequence reads: CASSRGGDTQYF. CDR3 coding DNA: TGTGCCAGCAGTCGGGGAGGAGATACGCAGTATTTT.

This clonotype was picked up a small number of times. V gene TRBV10-3 combines with J gene TRBJ2-7; the D is unclear. Per the germline V gene, CDR1 is ENHRY and CDR2 is SYGVKD. The CDR3 is 12 amino acids. Trimming removed 1 base from V and 3 bases from J, with 4 bases in between. In DNA form, the CDR3 reads TGTGCCATCAGTGAGTTTGTCTACGAGCAGTACTTC. Encoded protein: CAISEFVYEQYF.

The chain carries TRBV7-2 and TRBJ1-1; no firm D call. The CDR3 is made up of 12 amino acids. CDR1 SGHTA and CDR2 FQGNSA come from the germline V gene. V was cut by 3 bases and J by 3 bases, with 5 bases left in between. DNA of the CDR3: TGTGCCAGCAGCTTCATTTACACTGAAGCTTTCTTT. Residues: CASSFIYTEAFF.